This is a list of T cell receptor beta chains from one sample in a study of control samples from healthy donors and cancer patients. Sequencing used immunoSEQ multiplex PCR; TCRdb keeps in-frame clones, though not all of them. Of around 68,000 clones in the sample, 83% were seen once. Sequenced material: blood. These receptors were collected from a man between 60 and 75 years old in good health. The CDR3 runs from the conserved cysteine through the conserved F or W. D genes are given only for firm matches. Clone size is given for some rows only: seen once, a few or many times, or a class if the clone is expanded.

NA,NA,TRBV5-1,TRBJ2-1,TGCGCCAGCTGGGGGGACTTCTACAATGAGCAGTTCTTC,CASWGDFYNEQFF
NA,NA,TRBV19,TRBJ1-2,TGTGCCAGTAGGGGGCCTTATGGCTACACCTTC,CASRGPYGYTF
NA,TRBD2,TRBV28,TRBJ2-1,TGTGCCAGCAGTTTGTATCAGTTTCGGGGGGGGATGTACAATGAGCAGTTCTTC,CASSLYQFRGGMYNEQFF
NA,NA,TRBV14,TRBJ1-3,TGTGCCAGCAGCCAAGGGACAACCATATATTTT,CASSQGTTIYF
NA,TRBD2,TRBV28,TRBJ2-1,TGTGCCAGCAGATCAGAACTAGCGGAATCCTACAATGAGCAGTTCTTC,CASRSELAESYNEQFF
NA,TRBD1,TRBV2,TRBJ2-1,TGTGCCAGCAGTGAACGACAGGGGAAAATCTACAATGAGCAGTTCTTC,CASSERQGKIYNEQFF
NA,TRBD2,TRBV4-1,TRBJ2-5,TGCGCCAGCAGCTCCAGGGGACTAGCGGGAGAGGATCAAGAGACCCAGTACTTC,CASSSRGLAGEDQETQYF
few,NA,TRBV4-2,TRBJ2-2,TGTGCCAGCAGCCAGGGGACAGCGGGTTTCCCGAGAGGCGCCGGGGAGCTGTTTTTT,CASSQGTAGFPRGAGELFF
NA,TRBD1,TRBV29-1,TRBJ1-2,TGCAGCGACAAGGGGGCGCGAGGCTACACCTTC,CSDKGARGYTF
NA,NA,TRBV9,TRBJ2-1,TGTGCCAGCAGCGTAGAATTAAGACAAGACAATGAGCAGTTCTTC,CASSVELRQDNEQFF
NA,NA,TRBV4-2,TRBJ1-3,TGTGCCAGCAGCCAGTCCTTCGGCTCTTTGGGAAACACCATATATTTT,CASSQSFGSLGNTIYF
few,TRBD1,TRBV18,TRBJ1-1,TGTGCCAGCCCCACAGGGGAGGCTTTCTTT,CASPTGEAFF
NA,NA,TRBV6-6,TRBJ1-1,TGTGCCAGCGAAACAGCGTTAAACACTGAAGCTTTCTTT,CASETALNTEAFF
NA,NA,TRBV5-1,TRBJ2-5,TGCGCCAGCAGCTTGGTCCAGGAGACCCAGTACTTC,CASSLVQETQYF
NA,TRBD2,TRBV28,TRBJ2-4,TGTGCCAGCAGTTTAAGCGGCGGGAGCGAAGGTGGAAACATTCAGTACTTC,CASSLSGGSEGGNIQYF
NA,TRBD1,TRBV27,TRBJ1-4,TGTGCCAGCAGTTCAGGAATATCCTACAGGGGGTTCGGGAAACTGTTTTTT,CASSSGISYRGFGKLFF
NA,TRBD2,TRBV6-6,TRBJ2-1,TGTGCCAGCAACAAAGGACTAGTCAGGTACAATGAGCAGTTCTTC,CASNKGLVRYNEQFF
NA,NA,TRBV6-1,TRBJ1-2,TGTGCCAGCAGTACCGGCTGGCAGGGCTCTGGCTACACCTTC,CASSTGWQGSGYTF
few,NA,TRBV28,TRBJ2-2,TGTGCCAGCAGGTCCACGAACACCGGGGAGCTGTTTTTT,CASRSTNTGELFF
NA,TRBD2,TRBV5-1,TRBJ2-1,TGCGCCAGCAGCTTGACGACTAGCGGGAGGGACAATGAGCAGTTCTTC,CASSLTTSGRDNEQFF
NA,NA,TRBV12-3/TRBV12-4,TRBJ2-1,TGTGCCAGCAGTTTTCCGCCCAATGAGCAGTTCTTC,CASSFPPNEQFF
NA,NA,TRBV30,TRBJ2-7,TGTGCCTGGAGTCCCCCGGCTACCCCTTACGAGCAGTACTTC,CAWSPPATPYEQYF
NA,NA,TRBV4-3,TRBJ2-5,TGCGCCAGCAGCCAAGATTGGAGGCAGGGAGAAGAGACCCAGTACTTC,CASSQDWRQGEETQYF
few,NA,TRBV5-5,TRBJ1-5,TGTGCCAGCAGCTTGGTGGATAATCAGCCCCAGCATTTT,CASSLVDNQPQHF
NA,NA,TRBV27,TRBJ2-1,TGTGCCAGCAGTTTATGGTCCGGGGGATACAATGAGCAGTTCTTC,CASSLWSGGYNEQFF
NA,NA,TRBV7-8,TRBJ2-1,TGTGCCAGCAGCTTAAGGGGGAACAATGAGCAGTTCTTC,CASSLRGNNEQFF
NA,TRBD2,TRBV5-4,TRBJ2-1,TGTGCCAGCAGCCTCATGGGGACTAGCAATGAGCAGTTCTTC,CASSLMGTSNEQFF
NA,NA,TRBV5-1,TRBJ1-1,TGCGCCAGCAGCCCGGGGACCACTGAAGCTTTCTTT,CASSPGTTEAFF
few,NA,TRBV7-9,TRBJ2-2,TGTGCCAGCAGCCAAGGGACTCCCCGGGGCACCGGGGAGCTGTTTTTT,CASSQGTPRGTGELFF
NA,NA,TRBV5-5,TRBJ2-3,TGTGCCAGCAGCTTGGCTACCGGGCCTCAAACCACGGATTTT,CASSLATGPQTTDF
NA,NA,TRBV5-5,TRBJ1-1,TGTGCCAGCAGCTTCCGGGCCGGGATTATCACTGAAGCTTTCTTT,CASSFRAGIITEAFF
NA,TRBD1,TRBV28,TRBJ1-6,TGTGCCAGCAGTTGGGACAGGGTTAGTAATTCACCCCTCCACTTT,CASSWDRVSNSPLHF
NA,TRBD1,TRBV28,TRBJ1-5,TGTGCCAGCAGATCGGACAGGGCTAATCAGCCCCAGCATTTT,CASRSDRANQPQHF
NA,TRBD1,TRBV24-1,TRBJ1-5,TGTGCCACCAGTGATTCGTCAGGGGGGATTTATAGCAATCAGCCCCAGCATTTT,CATSDSSGGIYSNQPQHF
NA,NA,TRBV9,TRBJ2-1,TGTGCCAGCAGCGGGGGAGTTAGCTCCTACAATGAGCAGTTCTTC,CASSGGVSSYNEQFF
NA,NA,TRBV6-2/TRBV6-3,TRBJ2-5,TGTGCCAGCAGTTATCCGGGGGAGAATGATCTGGAGACCCAGTACTTC,CASSYPGENDLETQYF
NA,NA,TRBV5-4,TRBJ2-3,TGTGCCAGCAGCTTGGCCGGGGGAGATACGCAGTATTTT,CASSLAGGDTQYF
NA,NA,TRBV28,TRBJ1-2,TGTGCCAGCAGTCCGGACGGGAGGTATGGCTACACCTTC,CASSPDGRYGYTF
NA,NA,TRBV19,TRBJ2-4,TGTGCCAGTAGTATTGGCAGGGGCGGTCTAGCCAAAAACATTCAGTACTTC,CASSIGRGGLAKNIQYF
NA,NA,TRBV15,TRBJ2-1,TGTGCCACCAGCAGAATGGGCGTTGAGTCAGGTGAGCAGTTCTTC,CATSRMGVESGEQFF
few,TRBD1,TRBV12-5,TRBJ2-7,TGTGCTAGTGGTTCCCGGACAGGGGGCCGGGGGGGTTACGAGCAGTACTTC,CASGSRTGGRGGYEQYF
NA,NA,TRBV7-2,TRBJ2-3,TGTGCCAGCAGACGGGAGAGACTTCCGCAGTATTTT,CASRRERLPQYF
NA,TRBD1,TRBV27,TRBJ2-7,TGTGCCAGCAGTTTCCGGGACAGGGGTCCCTACGAGCAGTACTTC,CASSFRDRGPYEQYF
NA,NA,TRBV21-1,TRBJ2-7,TGTGCCAGCAGCAAAACGGGGGGGCGGAGTCCCTACGAGCAGTACTTC,CASSKTGGRSPYEQYF